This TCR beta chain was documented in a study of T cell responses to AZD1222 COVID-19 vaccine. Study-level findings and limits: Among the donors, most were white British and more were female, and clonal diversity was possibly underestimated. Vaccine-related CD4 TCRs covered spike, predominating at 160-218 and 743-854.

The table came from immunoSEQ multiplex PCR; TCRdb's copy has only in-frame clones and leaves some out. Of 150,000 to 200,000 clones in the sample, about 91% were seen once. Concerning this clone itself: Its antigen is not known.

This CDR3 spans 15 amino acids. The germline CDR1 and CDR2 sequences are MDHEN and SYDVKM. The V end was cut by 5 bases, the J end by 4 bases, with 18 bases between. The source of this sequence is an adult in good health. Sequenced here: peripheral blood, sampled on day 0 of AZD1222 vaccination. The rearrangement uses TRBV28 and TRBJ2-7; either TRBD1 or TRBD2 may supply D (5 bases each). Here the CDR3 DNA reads TGTGCCAGCAGTCTACGGGGCAGCTTGGATTACGAGCAGTACTTC. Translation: CASSLRGSLDYEQYF.